These 8 T cell receptor beta chains were sequenced from one sample in a study of blood T cell repertoires in COVID-19. This table comes from immunoSEQ multiplex PCR, and its TCRdb copy is limited to in-frame clones, with some not included. The sample lists approximately 270,000 clones; around nine tenths were seen once. The sample was peripheral blood. These receptors were collected from a man in his fifties with acute or convalescent COVID-19.

The chain uses TRBV6-2 or TRBV6-3 and TRBJ2-1; a possible D gene is TRBD2 (5 bases). The CDR3 consists of 13 residues. Trimming removed 2 bases at V and 6 bases at J, with 8 bases between. Looked up from germline, CDR1 is MNHEY and CDR2 is SVGEGT. Here the CDR3 DNA reads TGTGCCAGCAGTTACCTAGGAGGCAATGAGCAGTTCTTC. Translating gives CASSYLGGNEQFF.

The genes are TRBV4-2 and TRBJ1-2, with a weak D call TRBD1 (6 bases). V was pared by 7 bases and J by 3 bases, with 12 bases between. This CDR3 is built from 13 residues. Germline CDR1 is LGHNA and CDR2 is YNFKEQ. CDR3 region: CASNKGDYYGYTF. The CDR3 DNA sequence: TGTGCCAGCAACAAGGGGGATTACTATGGCTACACCTTC.

This sequence joins TRBV7-2 and TRBJ1-6, with 8 nucleotides matching TRBD1. The CDR3 totals 14 residues. Losses at the gene ends were 7 bases for V and 10 bases for J; bases not matched to a gene: 9. Germline-derived CDR1 and CDR2 are SGHTA and FQGNSA. CDR3 coding DNA: TGTGCCAGCAACTCCAGGGGGCAGGCGTCACCCCTCCACTTT. Encoded protein: CASNSRGQASPLHF.

The chain has TRBV6-5 and TRBJ2-2; D remains ambiguous. The CDR3 consists of 14 residues. Per germline, CDR1 MNHEY and CDR2 SVGAGI. With 3 bases removed from V and 4 bases from J, the gap between germline ends came to 9 bases. The CDR3 reads CASSYDSGTGELFF. The CDR3, as DNA: TGTGCCAGCAGTTATGATTCCGGCACCGGGGAGCTGTTTTTT.

The gene calls are TRBV2 and TRBJ2-5; 13 positions match TRBD2. The germline V gene encodes CDR1 SNHLY and CDR2 FYNNEI. V lost 9 bases to trimming and J lost 2 bases; unmatched junction nucleotides: 0. The CDR3 has 13 residues. The CDR3 spells CARGLAGQETQYF. Written as DNA, the CDR3 is TGTGCCAGGGGACTAGCGGGGCAAGAGACCCAGTACTTC. Drawing the rest from reference TRBV2 and TRBJ2-5, the complete variable domain is EPEVTQTPSHQVTQMGQEVILRCVPISNHLYFYWYRQILGQKVEFLVSFYNNEISEKSEIFDDQFSVERPDGSNFTLKIRSTKLEDSAMYFCARGLAGQETQYFGPGTRLLVL.

This clone is a singleton in its sample. The chain is built from TRBV9 and TRBJ2-2, with D maybe TRBD1 (5 bases). The CDR3 has 15 amino acids. In germline, CDR1 is SGDLS, CDR2 YYNGEE. Trimming removed 0 bases from V and 4 bases from J, with 10 bases in between. CDR3: CASSVGPQGTGELFF. CDR3 nucleotide sequence: TGTGCCAGCAGCGTAGGGCCCCAGGGCACCGGGGAGCTGTTTTTT.

J is TRBJ1-6 and V is TRBV7-8, with a tentative D call TRBD1 (6 bases). Between the trimmed V and J ends, which lost 4 bases and 10 bases, there was a span of 14 bases. CDR1 is SGHVS and CDR2 is FQNEAQ in the germline V gene. The CDR3 spans 14 residues. The CDR3 DNA is TGTGCCAGCAGCTCCACAGGGTATCGCTCACCCCTCCACTTT. Protein: CASSSTGYRSPLHF.

The chain recombines TRBV18 with TRBJ1-4, with 8 bases aligning to TRBD1. This CDR3 has 14 residues. With 6 bases clipped from V and 3 bases from J, the junction kept 3 bases outside the gene matches. CDR1 is KGHSH and CDR2 is LQKENI in the germline V gene. CDR3 bases: TGTGCCAGCTCCCAGGACAGGGCTAATGAAAAACTGTTTTTT. This gives the protein CASSQDRANEKLFF.